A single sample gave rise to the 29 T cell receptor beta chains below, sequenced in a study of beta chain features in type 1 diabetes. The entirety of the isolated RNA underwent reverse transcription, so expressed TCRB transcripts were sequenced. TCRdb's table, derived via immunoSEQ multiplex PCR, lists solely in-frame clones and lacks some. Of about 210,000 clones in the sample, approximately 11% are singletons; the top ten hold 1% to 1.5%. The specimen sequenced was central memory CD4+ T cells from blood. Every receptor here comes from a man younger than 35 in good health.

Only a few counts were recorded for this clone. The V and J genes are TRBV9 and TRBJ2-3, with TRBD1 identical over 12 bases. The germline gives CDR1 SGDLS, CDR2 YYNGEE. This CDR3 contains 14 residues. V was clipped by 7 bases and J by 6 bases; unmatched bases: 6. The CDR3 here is CASGRDRGLDTQYF. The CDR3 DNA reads TGTGCCAGCGGACGGGACAGGGGGCTTGATACGCAGTATTTT.

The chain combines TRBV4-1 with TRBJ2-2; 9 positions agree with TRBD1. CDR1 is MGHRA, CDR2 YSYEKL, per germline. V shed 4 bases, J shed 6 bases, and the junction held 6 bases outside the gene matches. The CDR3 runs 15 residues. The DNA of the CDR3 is TGCGCCAGCAGCCGGAGGGACAGGGAAGCCGGGGAGCTGTTTTTT. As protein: CASSRRDREAGELFF.

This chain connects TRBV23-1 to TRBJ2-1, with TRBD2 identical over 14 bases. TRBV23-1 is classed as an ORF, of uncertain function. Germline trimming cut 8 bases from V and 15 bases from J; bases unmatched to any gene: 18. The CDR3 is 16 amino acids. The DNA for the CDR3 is TGCGCCAGCGGTCGGGAGACGGAGGGACTAGCGGGAGATGGGTTCTTC. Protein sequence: CASGRETEGLAGDGFF.

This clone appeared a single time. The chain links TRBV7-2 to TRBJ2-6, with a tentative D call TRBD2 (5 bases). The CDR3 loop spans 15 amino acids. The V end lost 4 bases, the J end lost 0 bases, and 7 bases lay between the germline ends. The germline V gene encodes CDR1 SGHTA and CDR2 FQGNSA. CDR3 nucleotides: TGTGCCAGCAGCTCAGGACTCTCTGGGGCCAACGTCCTGACTTTC. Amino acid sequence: CASSSGLSGANVLTF.

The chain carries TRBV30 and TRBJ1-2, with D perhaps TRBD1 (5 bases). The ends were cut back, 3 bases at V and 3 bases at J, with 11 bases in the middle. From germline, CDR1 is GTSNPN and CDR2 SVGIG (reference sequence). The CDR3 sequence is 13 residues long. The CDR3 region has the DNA TGTGCCTGGAGCGGTGGGACGGACTATGGCTACACCTTC. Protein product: CAWSGGTDYGYTF.

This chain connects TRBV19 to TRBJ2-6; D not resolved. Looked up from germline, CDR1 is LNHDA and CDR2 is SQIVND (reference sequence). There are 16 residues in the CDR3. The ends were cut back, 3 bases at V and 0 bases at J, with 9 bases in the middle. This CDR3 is CASSIKLLSGANVLTF. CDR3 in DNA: TGTGCCAGTAGTATTAAACTTCTCTCTGGGGCCAACGTCCTGACTTTC.

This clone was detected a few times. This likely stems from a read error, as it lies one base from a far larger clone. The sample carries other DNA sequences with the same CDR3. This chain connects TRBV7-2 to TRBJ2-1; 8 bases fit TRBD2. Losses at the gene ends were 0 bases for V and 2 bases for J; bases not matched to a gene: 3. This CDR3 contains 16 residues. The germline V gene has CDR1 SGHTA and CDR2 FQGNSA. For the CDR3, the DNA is TGTGCCAGCAGCTTAGCCCTAGCGGGTACCTACAATGAGCAGTTCTTC. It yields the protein CASSLALAGTYNEQFF.

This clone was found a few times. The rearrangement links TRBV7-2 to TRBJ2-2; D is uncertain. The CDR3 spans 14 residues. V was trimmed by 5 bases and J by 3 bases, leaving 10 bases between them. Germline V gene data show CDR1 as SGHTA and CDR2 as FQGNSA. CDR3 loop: CASSRTRYTGELFF. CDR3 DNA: TGTGCCAGCAGCCGTACACGGTACACCGGGGAGCTGTTTTTT. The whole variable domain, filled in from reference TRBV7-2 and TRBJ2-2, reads GAGVSQSPSNKVTEKGKDVELRCDPISGHTALYWYRQSLGQGLEFLIYFQGNSAPDKSGLPSDRFSAERTGGSVSTLTIQRTQQEDSAVYLCASSRTRYTGELFFGEGSRLTVL.

CDR3 in DNA: TGTGCCAGCAGCCCCGGACGAGAGGGGACTGAAGCTTTCTTT. It yields the protein CASSPGREGTEAFF. This chain links TRBV5-4 with TRBJ1-1, with TRBD1 as a possible D gene (5 bases). This CDR3 contains 14 residues. From germline, CDR1 is SGHNT and CDR2 YYREEE (reference sequence). The V gene lost 4 bases and the J gene lost 5 bases, with 15 bases spanning the gap.

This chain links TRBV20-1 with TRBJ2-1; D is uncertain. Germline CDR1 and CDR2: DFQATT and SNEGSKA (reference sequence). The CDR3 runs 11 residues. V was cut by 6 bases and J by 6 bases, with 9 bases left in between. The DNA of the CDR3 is TGCAGTGCAGTCCTATCCAATGAGCAGTTCTTC. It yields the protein CSAVLSNEQFF.

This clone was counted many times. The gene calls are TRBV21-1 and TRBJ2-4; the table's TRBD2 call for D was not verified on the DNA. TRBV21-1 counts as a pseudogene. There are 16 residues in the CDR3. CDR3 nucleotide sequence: TGTGCCAGCAGCCCTCTAGCGGGAGGGAAAAAAAACATTCAGTACTTC. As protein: CASSPLAGGKKNIQYF.

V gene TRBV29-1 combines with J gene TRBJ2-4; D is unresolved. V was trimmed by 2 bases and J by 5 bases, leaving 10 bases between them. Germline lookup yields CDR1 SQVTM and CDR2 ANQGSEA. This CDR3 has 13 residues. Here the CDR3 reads CSVEQDLENIQYF. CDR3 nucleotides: TGCAGCGTTGAACAGGACCTCGAAAACATTCAGTACTTC.

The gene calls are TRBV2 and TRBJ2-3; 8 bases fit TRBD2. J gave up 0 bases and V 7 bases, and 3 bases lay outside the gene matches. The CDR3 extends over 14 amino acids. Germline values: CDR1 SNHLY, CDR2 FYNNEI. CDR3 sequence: CASTGLASTDTQYF. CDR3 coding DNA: TGTGCCAGCACCGGACTAGCTAGCACAGATACGCAGTATTTT.

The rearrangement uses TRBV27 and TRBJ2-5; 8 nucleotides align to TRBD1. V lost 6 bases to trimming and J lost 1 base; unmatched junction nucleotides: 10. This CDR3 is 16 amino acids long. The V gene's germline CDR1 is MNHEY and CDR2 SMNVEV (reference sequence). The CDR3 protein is CASRPTTGASQETQYF. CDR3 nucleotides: TGTGCCAGCAGACCAACGACAGGGGCATCCCAAGAGACCCAGTACTTC.

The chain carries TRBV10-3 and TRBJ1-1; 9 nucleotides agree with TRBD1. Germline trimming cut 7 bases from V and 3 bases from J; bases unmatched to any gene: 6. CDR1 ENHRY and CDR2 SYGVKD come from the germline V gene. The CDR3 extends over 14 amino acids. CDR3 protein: CAITRDRVDTEAFF. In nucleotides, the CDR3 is TGTGCCATCACAAGGGACAGGGTGGACACTGAAGCTTTCTTT.

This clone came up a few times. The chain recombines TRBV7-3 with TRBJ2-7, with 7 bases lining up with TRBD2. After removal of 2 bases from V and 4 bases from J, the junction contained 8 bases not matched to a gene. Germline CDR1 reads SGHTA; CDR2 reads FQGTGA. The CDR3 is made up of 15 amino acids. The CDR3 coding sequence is TGTGCCAGCAGCTTAGGACTAGAAGGAGGTTACGAGCAGTACTTC. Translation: CASSLGLEGGYEQYF.

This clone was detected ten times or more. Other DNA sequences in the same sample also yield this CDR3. CDR3 in amino acids: CASRGTGSSYEQYF. The CDR3 DNA follows: TGTGCCAGCAGAGGGACGGGCAGCTCCTACGAGCAGTACTTC. The V call is TRBV27, the J call TRBJ2-7; D may match TRBD1 or TRBD2 (5 bases each). The CDR3 totals 14 residues. V was clipped by 6 bases and J by 0 bases, with 12 bases between them. In germline, CDR1 is MNHEY, CDR2 SMNVEV (reference sequence).

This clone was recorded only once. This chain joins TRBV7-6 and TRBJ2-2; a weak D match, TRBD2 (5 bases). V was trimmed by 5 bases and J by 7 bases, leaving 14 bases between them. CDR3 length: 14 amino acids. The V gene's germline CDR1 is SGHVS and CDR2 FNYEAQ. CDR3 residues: CASSPRQSGGELFF. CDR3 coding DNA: TGTGCCAGCAGCCCAAGACAAAGCGGCGGGGAGCTGTTTTTT.

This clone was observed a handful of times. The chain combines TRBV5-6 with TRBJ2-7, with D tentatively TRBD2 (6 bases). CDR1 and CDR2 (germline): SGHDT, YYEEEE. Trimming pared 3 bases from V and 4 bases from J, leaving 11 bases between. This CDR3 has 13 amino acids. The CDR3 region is CASSSGSQYEQYF. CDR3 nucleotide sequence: TGTGCCAGCAGCTCCGGGAGTCAGTACGAGCAGTACTTC. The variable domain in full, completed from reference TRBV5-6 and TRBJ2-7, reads DAGVTQSPTHLIKTRGQQVTLRCSPKSGHDTVSWYQQALGQGPQFIFQYYEEEERQRGNFPDRFSGHQFPNYSSELNVNALLLGDSALYLCASSSGSQYEQYFGPGTRLTVT.

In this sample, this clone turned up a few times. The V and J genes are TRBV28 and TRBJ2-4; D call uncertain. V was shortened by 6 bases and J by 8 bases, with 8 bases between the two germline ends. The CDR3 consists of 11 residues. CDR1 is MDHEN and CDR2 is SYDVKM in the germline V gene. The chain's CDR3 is CASSLLHIQYF. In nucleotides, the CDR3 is TGTGCCAGCAGCCTTCTCCACATTCAGTACTTC.

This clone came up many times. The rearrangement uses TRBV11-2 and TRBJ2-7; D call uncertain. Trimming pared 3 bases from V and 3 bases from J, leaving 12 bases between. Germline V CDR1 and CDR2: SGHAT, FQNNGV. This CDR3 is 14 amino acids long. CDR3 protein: CASSFLGSLYEQYF. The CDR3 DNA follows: TGTGCCAGCAGCTTTTTGGGGTCCCTCTACGAGCAGTACTTC.

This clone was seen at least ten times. CDR3 in amino acids: CASSAAYPINGNEQFF. The CDR3 nucleotides read TGTGCCAGCAGTGCTGCCTACCCGATTAATGGCAATGAGCAGTTCTTC. The genes are TRBV2 and TRBJ2-1, with D unclear. Looked up from germline, CDR1 is SNHLY and CDR2 is FYNNEI. Trimming took 4 bases from V and 6 from J, leaving 19 bases between them. The CDR3 sequence is 16 residues long.

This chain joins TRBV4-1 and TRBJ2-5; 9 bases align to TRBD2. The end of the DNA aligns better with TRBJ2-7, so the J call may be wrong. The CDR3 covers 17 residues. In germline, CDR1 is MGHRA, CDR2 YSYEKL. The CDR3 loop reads CASSQALSGGSIYEQYF. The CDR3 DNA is TGCGCCAGCAGCCAAGCGCTAAGCGGGGGGAGCATCTACGAGCAGTACTTC.

This CDR3 reads CASSQERGQTQYF. CDR3 coding DNA: TGTGCCAGCAGCCAAGAGCGTGGTCAGACCCAGTACTTC. The rearrangement uses TRBV5-8 and TRBJ2-5; D gene uncertain. Trimming removed 4 bases at V and 6 bases at J, with 13 bases between. CDR3 length equals 13 residues. Germline V gene lookup returns CDR1 SGHTS and CDR2 YDEGEE.

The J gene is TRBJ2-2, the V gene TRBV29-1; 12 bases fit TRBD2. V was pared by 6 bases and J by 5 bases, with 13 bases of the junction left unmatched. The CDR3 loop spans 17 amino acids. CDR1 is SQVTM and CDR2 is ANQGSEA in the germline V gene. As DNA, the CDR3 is TGCAGCGTGGGGGACTCTAGCGGGAGGGTTGGAACCGGGGAGCTGTTTTTT. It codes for CSVGDSSGRVGTGELFF.

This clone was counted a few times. The CDR3 loop is CASRRLGDYNEQFF. The CDR3 nucleotides are TGTGCCAGCAGACGTCTCGGGGACTACAATGAGCAGTTCTTC. The genes are TRBV6-6 and TRBJ2-1; TRBD2 is a possible D gene (5 bases). CDR1 and CDR2 from the germline V gene are MNHNY and SVGAGI (reference sequence). The V and J ends lost 6 bases and 3 bases respectively, with 12 bases between them. This CDR3 has 14 residues.

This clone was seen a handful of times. CDR3 in DNA: TGTGCCTGTCTAAGCGGGAGGAAAAACACCGGGGAGCTGTTTTTT. This encodes CACLSGRKNTGELFF. The rearrangement links TRBV30 to TRBJ2-2, with 9 bases matching TRBD2. Germline CDR1 and CDR2: GTSNPN and SVGIG (reference sequence). The junction had 7 bases not matched to a gene; V was cut back by 6 bases and J by 2 bases. The CDR3 spans 15 residues.

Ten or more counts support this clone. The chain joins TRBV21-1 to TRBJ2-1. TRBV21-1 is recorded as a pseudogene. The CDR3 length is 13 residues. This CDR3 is CASSKDGRDEQFF. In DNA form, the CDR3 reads TGTGCCAGCAGCAAAGACGGGCGTGATGAGCAGTTCTTC.

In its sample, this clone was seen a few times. The CDR3 region has the DNA TGTGCCAGCAGCACAACGCCTGGGGCAGATACGCAGTATTTT. Translation gives CASSTTPGADTQYF. The chain has TRBV7-6 and TRBJ2-3; D not resolved. The CDR3 spans 14 residues. Per the germline V gene, CDR1 is SGHVS and CDR2 is FNYEAQ. V gave up 5 bases and J gave up 4 bases, with 13 bases separating them.